Listed below are T cell receptor beta chains from one sample, sequenced in a study of Ad26.COV2.S vaccination and SARS-CoV-2 variants. Profiled with immunoSEQ multiplex PCR; TCRdb holds only in-frame clones, not every one. In the table there are 300,000 to 450,000 clones, 90% to 95% of which are singletons. The sample was peripheral blood, taken after recovery from COVID-19. The receptors were gathered from a human donor who had recovered from COVID-19. Both conserved end residues are part of each CDR3. Fields, in order: V gene, clone size, D gene, J gene, CDR3 protein, CDR3 DNA. D genes are given only for firm matches. A clone size is listed for some rows: how often the clone was seen (once, few, many), or a class if it is expanded.

v_gene: TRBV5-6; abundance: .; d_gene: .; j_gene: TRBJ1-1; CDR3aa: CASSLAGRGLPVTEAFF; CDR3nt: TGTGCCAGCAGCTTGGCAGGAAGGGGCTTACCAGTCACTGAAGCTTTCTTT
v_gene: TRBV9; abundance: .; d_gene: .; j_gene: TRBJ2-7; CDR3aa: CASSVSSSHEQYF; CDR3nt: TGTGCCAGCAGCGTATCGAGCAGCCACGAGCAGTACTTC
v_gene: TRBV4-3; abundance: .; d_gene: .; j_gene: TRBJ1-2; CDR3aa: CASSSHLGGYGYTF; CDR3nt: TGCGCCAGCAGCTCTCACCTGGGGGGTTATGGCTACACCTTC
v_gene: TRBV3-1/TRBV3-2; abundance: few; d_gene: .; j_gene: TRBJ1-5; CDR3aa: CASSQDRGSPQHF; CDR3nt: TGTGCCAGCAGCCAAGATCGGGGGTCCCCCCAGCATTTT
v_gene: TRBV21-1; abundance: .; d_gene: .; j_gene: TRBJ2-7; CDR3aa: CASSKDEVSSYEQYF; CDR3nt: TGTGCCAGCAGCAAGGATGAGGTCAGCTCCTACGAGCAGTACTTC
v_gene: TRBV4-3; abundance: .; d_gene: .; j_gene: TRBJ2-7; CDR3aa: CASSQDGTAYEQYF; CDR3nt: TGCGCCAGCAGCCAAGACGGCACAGCGTACGAGCAGTACTTC
v_gene: TRBV14; abundance: .; d_gene: .; j_gene: TRBJ1-2; CDR3aa: CASSQTQGSNYGYTF; CDR3nt: TGTGCCAGCAGCCAAACACAGGGATCTAACTATGGCTACACCTTC
v_gene: TRBV13; abundance: .; d_gene: .; j_gene: TRBJ1-3; CDR3aa: CASSVRGFGGNTIYF; CDR3nt: TGTGCCAGCAGCGTAAGGGGATTCGGTGGAAACACCATATATTTT
v_gene: TRBV7-9; abundance: once; d_gene: .; j_gene: TRBJ2-5; CDR3aa: CASLGARETQYF; CDR3nt: TGTGCCAGCCTGGGGGCGAGGGAGACCCAGTACTTC
v_gene: TRBV6-5; abundance: few; d_gene: .; j_gene: TRBJ1-5; CDR3aa: CASSYSQGNQPQHF; CDR3nt: TGTGCCAGCAGTTACTCGCAGGGGAATCAGCCCCAGCATTTT
v_gene: TRBV7-9; abundance: .; d_gene: .; j_gene: TRBJ2-2; CDR3aa: CASLRTDNTGELFF; CDR3nt: TGTGCCAGCCTCCGGACAGACAACACCGGGGAGCTGTTTTTT
v_gene: TRBV29-1; abundance: .; d_gene: .; j_gene: TRBJ2-2; CDR3aa: CSVGALNTGELFF; CDR3nt: TGCAGCGTAGGGGCTCTGAACACCGGGGAGCTGTTTTTT
v_gene: TRBV5-1; abundance: .; d_gene: TRBD1; j_gene: TRBJ1-2; CDR3aa: CASSGSEGQAYGYTF; CDR3nt: TGCGCCAGCAGCGGGAGTGAGGGACAGGCCTATGGCTACACCTTC
v_gene: TRBV5-4; abundance: .; d_gene: .; j_gene: TRBJ1-2; CDR3aa: CASSLQGRGHGYTF; CDR3nt: TGTGCCAGCAGCTTGCAGGGTCGAGGGCATGGCTACACCTTC
v_gene: TRBV27; abundance: few; d_gene: .; j_gene: TRBJ1-5; CDR3aa: CASSAGESQPQHF; CDR3nt: TGTGCCAGCAGTGCAGGGGAAAGTCAGCCCCAGCATTTT
v_gene: TRBV25-1; abundance: .; d_gene: TRBD1; j_gene: TRBJ1-5; CDR3aa: CASSQGTGGNQPQHF; CDR3nt: TGTGCCAGCAGTCAAGGGACAGGAGGTAATCAGCCCCAGCATTTT
v_gene: TRBV6-2/TRBV6-3; abundance: few; d_gene: .; j_gene: TRBJ1-3; CDR3aa: CASSQDSSGNTIYF; CDR3nt: TGTGCCAGCAGCCAGGACAGCTCTGGAAACACCATATATTTT
v_gene: TRBV7-9; abundance: .; d_gene: .; j_gene: TRBJ2-7; CDR3aa: CASSTVGYEQYF; CDR3nt: TGTGCCAGCAGCACCGTGGGATACGAGCAGTACTTC
v_gene: TRBV5-1; abundance: .; d_gene: TRBD1; j_gene: TRBJ1-5; CDR3aa: CASSLTGEGQPQHF; CDR3nt: TGCGCCAGCAGTCTCACAGGGGAAGGTCAGCCCCAGCATTTT
v_gene: TRBV18; abundance: .; d_gene: .; j_gene: TRBJ1-4; CDR3aa: CASSPRDTTNEKLFF; CDR3nt: TGTGCCAGCTCACCACGGGACACAACTAATGAAAAACTGTTTTTT
v_gene: TRBV9; abundance: .; d_gene: TRBD1; j_gene: TRBJ1-2; CDR3aa: CASSSRDSYGYTF; CDR3nt: TGTGCCAGCAGCTCCCGGGACAGCTATGGCTACACCTTC
v_gene: TRBV19; abundance: .; d_gene: .; j_gene: TRBJ2-7; CDR3aa: CASSITVFYEQYF; CDR3nt: TGTGCCAGTAGTATAACAGTTTTCTACGAGCAGTACTTC
v_gene: TRBV12-5; abundance: .; d_gene: TRBD1; j_gene: TRBJ1-1; CDR3aa: CASGGSPPGTGERYRAFF; CDR3nt: TGTGCTAGTGGTGGATCTCCCCCCGGGACAGGGGAGAGGTATAGGGCTTTCTTT
v_gene: TRBV5-4; abundance: .; d_gene: TRBD1; j_gene: TRBJ1-2; CDR3aa: CASSFGQGGVYGYTF; CDR3nt: TGTGCCAGCAGCTTTGGACAGGGTGGGGTCTATGGCTACACCTTC
v_gene: TRBV11-3; abundance: .; d_gene: .; j_gene: TRBJ1-1; CDR3aa: CASSYSQSSEAFF; CDR3nt: TGTGCCAGCAGCTACTCCCAAAGTTCGGAAGCTTTCTTT
v_gene: TRBV27; abundance: .; d_gene: .; j_gene: TRBJ1-6; CDR3aa: CASRKGNSPLHF; CDR3nt: TGTGCCAGCAGGAAGGGAAATTCACCCCTCCACTTT
v_gene: TRBV5-5; abundance: few; d_gene: .; j_gene: TRBJ1-5; CDR3aa: CASSLMGPTSNQPQHF; CDR3nt: TGTGCCAGCAGCTTGATGGGGCCGACGAGCAATCAGCCCCAGCATTTT
v_gene: TRBV6-2/TRBV6-3; abundance: .; d_gene: TRBD2; j_gene: TRBJ2-1; CDR3aa: CASSYPLAGGRNEQFF; CDR3nt: TGTGCCAGCAGTTACCCCCTAGCGGGGGGGCGGAATGAGCAGTTCTTC
v_gene: TRBV4-3; abundance: many; d_gene: .; j_gene: TRBJ2-7; CDR3aa: CASSQDFTDYEQYF; CDR3nt: TGCGCCAGCAGCCAAGATTTCACGGACTACGAGCAGTACTTC
v_gene: TRBV29-1; abundance: .; d_gene: .; j_gene: TRBJ2-4; CDR3aa: CSVDIDKNIQYF; CDR3nt: TGCAGCGTTGATATTGACAAAAACATTCAGTACTTC
v_gene: TRBV9; abundance: .; d_gene: .; j_gene: TRBJ1-4; CDR3aa: CASSVAMGAVEKLFF; CDR3nt: TGTGCCAGCAGCGTAGCTATGGGGGCCGTTGAAAAACTGTTTTTT
v_gene: TRBV9; abundance: .; d_gene: .; j_gene: TRBJ2-1; CDR3aa: CASSARTYNEQFF; CDR3nt: TGTGCCAGCAGCGCCCGGACCTACAATGAGCAGTTCTTC
v_gene: TRBV7-8; abundance: .; d_gene: .; j_gene: TRBJ1-1; CDR3aa: CASSLETGWDTEAFF; CDR3nt: TGTGCCAGCAGCTTAGAAACAGGGTGGGACACTGAAGCTTTCTTT
v_gene: TRBV29-1; abundance: .; d_gene: TRBD1; j_gene: TRBJ1-2; CDR3aa: CSQSRGPSYGYTF; CDR3nt: TGCAGCCAAAGCAGGGGGCCCAGCTATGGCTACACCTTC
v_gene: TRBV5-4; abundance: .; d_gene: .; j_gene: TRBJ1-2; CDR3aa: CASSSWDVWDPYGYTF; CDR3nt: TGTGCCAGCAGCTCCTGGGACGTCTGGGACCCCTATGGCTACACCTTC
v_gene: TRBV5-1; abundance: .; d_gene: TRBD2; j_gene: TRBJ2-3; CDR3aa: CASSSPERGLDTQYF; CDR3nt: TGCGCCAGCAGCTCTCCCGAGCGGGGGTTGGATACGCAGTATTTT
v_gene: TRBV7-3; abundance: .; d_gene: TRBD1; j_gene: TRBJ2-1; CDR3aa: CASSAGTGSSYNEQFF; CDR3nt: TGTGCCAGCAGCGCAGGGACAGGGAGCTCCTACAATGAGCAGTTCTTC
v_gene: TRBV27; abundance: .; d_gene: TRBD2; j_gene: TRBJ2-3; CDR3aa: CASIAAGGRADTQYF; CDR3nt: TGTGCCAGCATCGCGGCGGGGGGCCGGGCAGATACGCAGTATTTT
v_gene: TRBV6-2/TRBV6-3; abundance: .; d_gene: .; j_gene: TRBJ2-5; CDR3aa: CASSYSGVGETQYF; CDR3nt: TGTGCCAGCAGTTACTCGGGAGTAGGGGAGACCCAGTACTTC
v_gene: TRBV7-8; abundance: .; d_gene: .; j_gene: TRBJ1-1; CDR3aa: CASSLRQGMNTEAFF; CDR3nt: TGTGCCAGCAGCTTACGTCAAGGGATGAACACTGAAGCTTTCTTT
v_gene: TRBV7-9; abundance: .; d_gene: .; j_gene: TRBJ1-1; CDR3aa: CASSLVAVPILTFF; CDR3nt: TGTGCCAGCAGCTTAGTAGCGGTCCCCATCCTGACTTTCTTT